Listed below are T cell receptor beta chains from one sample, sequenced in a study of blood T cell repertoires in COVID-19. TCRdb's table, derived via immunoSEQ multiplex PCR, lists solely in-frame clones and lacks some. The sample comprises a few hundred thousand clones, around 87% of which are singletons, and approximately 3.8% rests with the top ten. The specimen sequenced was PBMCs or T cells enriched from blood (not recorded which). The receptors stem from a woman aged 18-29 years in a cohort exposed to, infected with or recovered from COVID-19 (not recorded which). Both conserved end residues are part of each CDR3. A D gene is named only where the DNA matches it firmly. The size of a clone is reported for some rows only, either as once, few or many, or as a class for expanded clones.

j_gene: TRBJ2-7
v_gene: TRBV21-1
abundance: .
d_gene: .
CDR3nt: TGTGCCAGCAGCACTCGAGTTCAGGGGCACGACGAGCAGTACTTC
CDR3aa: CASSTRVQGHDEQYF

j_gene: TRBJ2-2
v_gene: TRBV11-2
abundance: .
d_gene: .
CDR3nt: TGTGCCAGCAGCTTTGAGGGACAGAACACCGGGGAGCTGTTTTTT
CDR3aa: CASSFEGQNTGELFF

j_gene: TRBJ1-2
v_gene: TRBV5-1
abundance: .
d_gene: .
CDR3nt: TGCGCCAGCAGCCTTAAGCCACCCACTAACTATGGCTACACCTTC
CDR3aa: CASSLKPPTNYGYTF

j_gene: TRBJ1-6
v_gene: TRBV5-4
abundance: .
d_gene: .
CDR3nt: TGTGCCAGCACCCGAGGGGGGGATAACGGCAATTCACCCCTCCACTTT
CDR3aa: CASTRGGDNGNSPLHF

j_gene: TRBJ2-1
v_gene: TRBV10-1
abundance: .
d_gene: .
CDR3nt: TGCGCCAGCAGTGAAGCTGGGGGAGGTAATGAGCAGTTCTTC
CDR3aa: CASSEAGGGNEQFF

j_gene: TRBJ1-5
v_gene: TRBV28
abundance: .
d_gene: TRBD1
CDR3nt: TGTGCCAGCAGTTTAAGACAGGGCGGTCAGCCCCAGCATTTT
CDR3aa: CASSLRQGGQPQHF

j_gene: TRBJ2-1
v_gene: TRBV7-2
abundance: .
d_gene: .
CDR3nt: TGTGCCAGCAGCTACGGGACGGGGGTCTACAATGAGCAGTTCTTC
CDR3aa: CASSYGTGVYNEQFF

j_gene: TRBJ1-6
v_gene: TRBV28
abundance: .
d_gene: .
CDR3nt: TGTGCCAGCAGTTCGGTGGATTCACCCCTCCACTTT
CDR3aa: CASSSVDSPLHF

j_gene: TRBJ1-6
v_gene: TRBV30
abundance: .
d_gene: TRBD1
CDR3nt: TGTGCCTGGACGCTCGGACAGGATAATTCACCCCTCCACTTT
CDR3aa: CAWTLGQDNSPLHF

j_gene: TRBJ1-2
v_gene: TRBV5-5
abundance: .
d_gene: .
CDR3nt: TGTGCCAGCAGCTTGCTGGGAGAAAACTATGGCTACACCTTC
CDR3aa: CASSLLGENYGYTF

j_gene: TRBJ1-2
v_gene: TRBV18
abundance: .
d_gene: .
CDR3nt: TGTGCCAGCTCACCCGATTGGACAAGCAACTATGGCTACACCTTC
CDR3aa: CASSPDWTSNYGYTF

j_gene: TRBJ1-1
v_gene: TRBV5-4
abundance: .
d_gene: TRBD1
CDR3nt: TGTGCCAGCAGCTTAAGGACAGGGGGCGGGAACACTGAAGCTTTCTTT
CDR3aa: CASSLRTGGGNTEAFF

j_gene: TRBJ1-5
v_gene: TRBV19
abundance: once
d_gene: .
CDR3nt: TGTGCCAGTAGTATGTTAGGGGGAATGGTCAATCAGCCCCAGCATTTT
CDR3aa: CASSMLGGMVNQPQHF

j_gene: TRBJ1-3
v_gene: TRBV5-1
abundance: once
d_gene: TRBD1
CDR3nt: TGCGCCAGCAGCGCACAGGGGGCTCCTGGAAACACCATATATTTT
CDR3aa: CASSAQGAPGNTIYF

j_gene: TRBJ2-7
v_gene: TRBV19
abundance: .
d_gene: TRBD1
CDR3nt: TGTGCCAGTAGCACCGCGGGACAGGGCTACGAGCAGTACTTC
CDR3aa: CASSTAGQGYEQYF

j_gene: TRBJ1-6
v_gene: TRBV11-3
abundance: .
d_gene: .
CDR3nt: TGTGCCAGCAGCTTAGGCCGACAGTGTCGCCCGAGCTCCTATAATTCACCCCTCCACTTT
CDR3aa: CASSLGRQCRPSSYNSPLHF

j_gene: TRBJ1-1
v_gene: TRBV7-9
abundance: .
d_gene: TRBD1
CDR3nt: TGTGCCAGCAGCTTATCAGGGGGGAACACTGAAGCTTTCTTT
CDR3aa: CASSLSGGNTEAFF

j_gene: TRBJ1-1
v_gene: TRBV9
abundance: .
d_gene: .
CDR3nt: TGTGCCAGCAGCGTAAGGGAGGGGACGAACACTGAAGCTTTCTTT
CDR3aa: CASSVREGTNTEAFF

j_gene: TRBJ2-7
v_gene: TRBV5-1
abundance: .
d_gene: TRBD2
CDR3nt: TGCGCCAGCAGCTTGGCCCTTCTAGCGGGAGTAGAGGTTAAAGAGCAGTACTTC
CDR3aa: CASSLALLAGVEVKEQYF

j_gene: TRBJ1-5
v_gene: TRBV7-8
abundance: .
d_gene: .
CDR3nt: TGTGCCAGCAGCCCCCAGGCTAGCAATCAGCCCCAGCATTTT
CDR3aa: CASSPQASNQPQHF

j_gene: TRBJ1-2
v_gene: TRBV24-1
abundance: .
d_gene: TRBD1
CDR3nt: TGTGCCACCAGTGATGGGACAGCGACTAACTATGGCTACACCTTC
CDR3aa: CATSDGTATNYGYTF

j_gene: TRBJ2-7
v_gene: TRBV27
abundance: .
d_gene: .
CDR3nt: TGTGCCAGCAGTTTTAAACAGGGACCACCTTACGAGCAGTACTTC
CDR3aa: CASSFKQGPPYEQYF

j_gene: TRBJ1-2
v_gene: TRBV7-9
abundance: .
d_gene: TRBD1
CDR3nt: TGTGCCAGCAGGGTCGCCGGGACAGACTATGGCTACACCTTC
CDR3aa: CASRVAGTDYGYTF

j_gene: TRBJ1-2
v_gene: TRBV6-6
abundance: .
d_gene: .
CDR3nt: TGTGCCAGCGGGGAGTCGCTTAACTATGGCTACACCTTC
CDR3aa: CASGESLNYGYTF

j_gene: TRBJ1-6
v_gene: TRBV6-4
abundance: .
d_gene: .
CDR3nt: TGTGCCAGCAGCCGGGTCCCCGGCTCACCCCTCCACTTT
CDR3aa: CASSRVPGSPLHF

j_gene: TRBJ1-1
v_gene: TRBV9
abundance: .
d_gene: .
CDR3nt: TGTGCCAGCAGCCGGACAGTGAACACTGAAGCTTTCTTT
CDR3aa: CASSRTVNTEAFF

j_gene: TRBJ1-5
v_gene: TRBV3-1/TRBV3-2
abundance: .
d_gene: TRBD1
CDR3nt: TGTGCCAGCAGCCAAGATTCCGGGACAGGCAATCAGCCCCAGCATTTT
CDR3aa: CASSQDSGTGNQPQHF